These T cell receptor beta chains were read from a single sample in a study of T cells in localized non-small cell lung cancer. Clones were read by immunoSEQ multiplex PCR, and TCRdb kept only the in-frame ones, dropping some. Here the sample spans nearly 25,000 clones, 70% to 90% being singletons. The specimen comprised peripheral blood, sampled before any cancer treatment. These receptors came from a male donor aged 60 or over with stage II squamous cell lung carcinoma. The CDR3 runs from the conserved cysteine through the conserved F or W. Each record gives: J gene, clone size, D gene, V gene, CDR3 DNA, CDR3 protein. D genes are given only for firm matches. Expanded clones get a size class; other rows say once, few or many, or leave the size out.

TRBJ2-6,NA,NA,TRBV7-9,TGTGCCAGCACCCAAGGGAGTCACTCTGGGGCCAACGTCCTGACTTTC,CASTQGSHSGANVLTF
TRBJ1-1,NA,NA,TRBV7-2,TGTGCCAGCAGCTTACCAACGGGGGGTGAAGCTTTCTTT,CASSLPTGGEAFF
TRBJ1-2,once,NA,TRBV30,TGTGCCTGGAGTGCCCCCACCTCATGGGACTTTGAGAACTATGGCTACACCTTC,CAWSAPTSWDFENYGYTF
TRBJ2-3,NA,NA,TRBV11-2,TGTGCCAGCAGCTTAGAGGGGAACACAGATACGCAGTATTTT,CASSLEGNTDTQYF
TRBJ2-3,once,TRBD2,TRBV4-2,TGTGCCAGCAGCCCCGGGGTAGCGGGGGGGCGGAGTAGCACAGATACGCAGTATTTT,CASSPGVAGGRSSTDTQYF
TRBJ2-7,NA,NA,TRBV5-1,TGCGCCAGCAGCTTGGCCGTACGGGGCGGGTACGAGCAGTACTTC,CASSLAVRGGYEQYF
TRBJ2-6,NA,NA,TRBV5-4,TGTGCCAGCAGCCCTGGGGGCTCTGGGGCCAACGTCCTGACTTTC,CASSPGGSGANVLTF
TRBJ2-7,NA,TRBD1,TRBV5-5,TGTGCCAGCAGCCTCATACCCGGGACAGGAGCCTACGAGCAGTACTTC,CASSLIPGTGAYEQYF
TRBJ1-1,NA,NA,TRBV7-2,TGTGCCAGCAGCTTAGCGCGTTCGGGGGTCACTGAATCTTTCTTT,CASSLARSGVTESFF
TRBJ1-2,NA,TRBD1,TRBV5-4,TGTGCCAGCAGCTTGAACAGGGGATTTGACTATGGCTACACCTTC,CASSLNRGFDYGYTF
TRBJ2-2,NA,NA,TRBV6-5,TGTGCCACGGAAGGGACCCAGGGGGAGCTGTTTTTT,CATEGTQGELFF
TRBJ2-1,NA,NA,TRBV9,TGTGCCAGCAAAGGGCAGGGAACTCACAATGAGCAGTTCTTC,CASKGQGTHNEQFF
TRBJ2-7,NA,NA,TRBV7-9,TGTGCCAGCAGCTTGGGGGCCTACGAGCAGTACTTC,CASSLGAYEQYF
TRBJ2-7,NA,NA,TRBV5-1,TGCGCCAGCAGCTTGGGGTGGGATTACTACGAGCAGTACTTC,CASSLGWDYYEQYF
TRBJ2-1,NA,TRBD2,TRBV6-1,TGTGCCAGCAGTGGCGGGGAGGGGAGCTCCTACAATGAGCAGTTCTTC,CASSGGEGSSYNEQFF
TRBJ1-5,NA,TRBD1,TRBV19,TGTGCCAGTAGTATTCCCGGGACAGGAGGGGTTCAGCCCCAGCATTTT,CASSIPGTGGVQPQHF
TRBJ2-7,NA,TRBD1,TRBV7-6,TGTGCCAGCAGCCCTACCGGGACAGGGGGCTACGAGCAGTACTTC,CASSPTGTGGYEQYF
TRBJ1-4,NA,NA,TRBV7-3,TGTGCCAGCAGCACGGACATTACTTCTAATGAAAAACTGTTTTTT,CASSTDITSNEKLFF
TRBJ2-1,once,NA,TRBV7-3,TGTGCCAGCAGCTCCTTTGGCGGAACCGGGACTCCCCAAAATGAGCAGTTCTTC,CASSSFGGTGTPQNEQFF
TRBJ1-5,NA,TRBD1,TRBV18,TGTGCCAGCTCACCTGGACAGGCCTCCAATCAGCCCCAGCATTTT,CASSPGQASNQPQHF
TRBJ2-2,NA,NA,TRBV7-2,TGTGCCAGCACTTTCGTAGCGAACACCGGGGAGCTGTTTTTT,CASTFVANTGELFF
TRBJ1-5,NA,NA,TRBV7-2,TGTGCCAGCAGCTTAGGAGGGTGGGGACAGCCCCAGCATTTT,CASSLGGWGQPQHF
TRBJ1-1,few,NA,TRBV21-1,TGTGCCAGCACCCTGGGGTACACTGAAGCTTTCTTT,CASTLGYTEAFF
TRBJ1-1,NA,NA,TRBV7-3,TGTGCCAGCAGCTTAAACAGGGACACTGAAGCTTTCTTT,CASSLNRDTEAFF
TRBJ2-1,NA,TRBD2,TRBV6-5,TGTGCCAGCCGACTAGCGGGGAGCAATGAGCAGTTCTTC,CASRLAGSNEQFF
TRBJ2-1,few,NA,TRBV7-9,TGTGCCAGCAGCCCCCCTATGCGGGGCCTTTCGAGCTCCTACAATGAGCAGTTCTTC,CASSPPMRGLSSSYNEQFF
TRBJ2-7,NA,NA,TRBV7-8,TGTGCCAGCAGCTTAGGGTTCTCCTACGAGCAGTACTTC,CASSLGFSYEQYF
TRBJ2-3,NA,NA,TRBV6-4,TGTGCCAGCAGTGAGGGGGCAGGCGGCACAGATACGCAGTATTTT,CASSEGAGGTDTQYF
TRBJ2-7,NA,TRBD2,TRBV6-4,TGTGCCAGTAGGGAGGGTTACTACGAGCAGTACTTC,CASREGYYEQYF
TRBJ2-2,NA,NA,TRBV18,TGTGCCAGCTCACCAGAGAGTTACACCGGGGAGCTGTTTTTT,CASSPESYTGELFF
TRBJ2-1,NA,NA,TRBV6-5,TGTGCCAGCAGTTACTCCCTCACTAGCCCGGGTGAGCAGTTCTTC,CASSYSLTSPGEQFF
TRBJ2-1,NA,TRBD2,TRBV18,TGTGCCAGCTCGCCGGGACTAGCGGGGGTGTTCTACAATGAGCAGTTCTTC,CASSPGLAGVFYNEQFF
TRBJ2-7,NA,NA,TRBV9,TGTGCCAGCAGCGGCTCCCCGACCGCCGGGGACGAGCAGTACTTC,CASSGSPTAGDEQYF
TRBJ2-3,NA,NA,TRBV29-1,TGCAGCGTTGAGGTAGTTGGCACAGATACGCAGTATTTT,CSVEVVGTDTQYF
TRBJ1-5,NA,TRBD1,TRBV2,TGTGCCAGCAGTGAAAGCCGGGACAGGGCTTATCAAATTCGTCAGCCCCAGCATTTT,CASSESRDRAYQIRQPQHF
TRBJ1-1,NA,NA,TRBV9,TGTGCCAGCAGCCCTCTAGGGGGGGGCAACGAAGCTTTCTTT,CASSPLGGGNEAFF
TRBJ2-2,few,NA,TRBV7-2,TGTGCCAGCAGCCTTGAGGGGACTTCGAACACCGGGGAGCTGTTTTTT,CASSLEGTSNTGELFF
TRBJ1-2,NA,NA,TRBV27,TGTGCCAGCAGCCGGGACCATAACTATGGCTACACCTTC,CASSRDHNYGYTF
TRBJ1-1,NA,NA,TRBV9,TGTGCCAGCAGCTCGGGACATAGAAACACTGAAGCTTTCTTT,CASSSGHRNTEAFF
TRBJ2-2,NA,TRBD2,TRBV10-3,TGTGCCATCAGTGAGTCGTGGCTAGCGGGAGCTAACACCGGGGAGCTGTTTTTT,CAISESWLAGANTGELFF
TRBJ2-7,few,TRBD1,TRBV5-4,TGTGCCAGCAGCTTGGGAAGGACAGGGGGCGCCGAGCAGTACTTC,CASSLGRTGGAEQYF
TRBJ2-1,NA,TRBD2,TRBV7-3,TGTGCCAGCAGCTCACACCCCCGAGGGCTCGGGACTAGCGGGAGGAACAATGAGCAGTTCTTC,CASSSHPRGLGTSGRNNEQFF
TRBJ1-2,NA,NA,TRBV11-2,TGTGCCAGCAGCTTAGAGCGGGGTGTAGGAGGCTACACCTTC,CASSLERGVGGYTF
TRBJ2-7,NA,NA,TRBV28,TGTGCCAGCAGGCGGGCATTATATGCTTACGAGCAGTACTTC,CASRRALYAYEQYF
TRBJ2-1,NA,NA,TRBV28,TGTGCCAGCAGGGGAAGAAGGGCGAATGAGCAGTTCTTC,CASRGRRANEQFF
TRBJ2-2,NA,NA,TRBV7-8,TGTGCCAGCAGCTTAGTTGGGCCAGTCACCGGGGAGCTGTTTTTT,CASSLVGPVTGELFF
TRBJ2-7,NA,NA,TRBV18,TGTGCCAGCTCTCATTCCGCCACGGTGGGATCCTACGAGCAGTACTTC,CASSHSATVGSYEQYF